The 28 T cell receptor beta chains in this list originate from one sample, sequenced in a study of blood T cell repertoires in COVID-19. Produced via immunoSEQ multiplex PCR; TCRdb's table is partial and in-frame only. The repertoire holds roughly 160,000 clones, 70% to 85% seen once, with over 15% in the top ten. Sample: PBMCs or T cells enriched from blood (not recorded which). Source of these receptors: a woman in her sixties or seventies in a cohort exposed to, infected with or recovered from COVID-19 (not recorded which).

As DNA, the CDR3 is TGTGCCAGCCGGACAGGGGATCAGCCCCAGCATTTT. Amino acid sequence: CASRTGDQPQHF. This rearrangement joins TRBV27 to TRBJ1-5; 9 bases match TRBD1. V shed 8 bases and J 5 bases; nucleotides not matched to a gene: 1. Germline CDR1 is MNHEY and CDR2 is SMNVEV (reference sequence). This CDR3 spans 12 amino acids.

The V and J genes are TRBV30 and TRBJ2-3, with TRBD2 matching over 11 bases. J lost 4 bases, V lost 1 base, and 10 bases had no gene match. This CDR3 spans 17 amino acids. Germline V CDR1 and CDR2: GTSNPN, SVGIG (reference sequence). The CDR3 reads CAWSANPGLAAPDTQYF. CDR3 in DNA: TGTGCCTGGAGTGCTAATCCGGGACTAGCGGCTCCAGATACGCAGTATTTT.

This clone was counted only a few times. The chain has TRBV30 and TRBJ1-2; 8 bases fit TRBD1. After removal of 4 bases from V and 2 bases from J, the junction contained 3 bases not matched to a gene. CDR1 GTSNPN and CDR2 SVGIG come from the germline V gene (reference sequence). This CDR3 spans 13 amino acids. CDR3 amino acids: CAWTRQGNYGYTF. The CDR3, as DNA: TGTGCCTGGACCCGACAGGGGAACTATGGCTACACCTTC.

V and J are TRBV7-8 and TRBJ2-7; 8 positions agree with TRBD1. The germline V gene has CDR1 SGHVS and CDR2 FQNEAQ. V was pared by 0 bases and J by 6 bases, with 7 bases of the junction left unmatched. The CDR3 has 15 residues. CDR3 protein: CASSLAQGQGAEQYF. CDR3 in DNA: TGTGCCAGCAGCTTAGCGCAGGGTCAGGGGGCCGAGCAGTACTTC.

This rearrangement joins TRBV4-2 to TRBJ2-7; 8 bases fit TRBD2. Germline V lookup: CDR1 LGHNA, CDR2 YNFKEQ. The CDR3 is 16 residues long. The trim removed 0 bases at V and 2 bases at J, leaving 6 bases unmatched. The chain's CDR3 is CASSQDFAGGTYEQYF. The CDR3 DNA reads as TGTGCCAGCAGCCAAGATTTTGCGGGAGGCACCTACGAGCAGTACTTC.

V usage is TRBV5-1 and J usage is TRBJ1-4, with a weak D call TRBD1 (6 bases). The CDR3 sequence is 13 residues long. The germline gives CDR1 SGHRS, CDR2 YFSETQ. V lost 5 bases to trimming and J lost 3 bases, with 8 bases between them. The CDR3 reads CASSGGPNEKLFF. The CDR3 nucleotides are TGCGCCAGCAGTGGGGGCCCTAATGAAAAACTGTTTTTT. The variable domain in full, completed from reference TRBV5-1 and TRBJ1-4, reads KAGVTQTPRYLIKTRGQQVTLSCSPISGHRSVSWYQQTPGQGLQFLFEYFSETQRNKGNFPGRFSGRQFSNSRSEMNVSTLELGDSALYLCASSGGPNEKLFFGSGTQLSVL.

The J gene is TRBJ2-7, the V gene TRBV11-3; TRBD2 aligns across 13 bases. This CDR3 region has 19 residues. V lost 5 bases to trimming and J lost 2 bases; unmatched junction nucleotides: 15. Per germline, CDR1 SGHNT and CDR2 YENEEA. The CDR3 nucleotides are TGTGCCAGCAGCACCCCCACTAGCGGGAGGGCCCTCTTAGCCTACGAGCAGTACTTC. As protein: CASSTPTSGRALLAYEQYF. Based on the CDR3 plus reference TRBV11-3 and TRBJ2-7, the full variable domain is EAGVVQSPRYKIIEKKQPVAFWCNPISGHNTLYWYLQNLGQGPELLIRYENEEAVDDSQLPKDRFSAERLKGVDSTLKIQPAELGDSAVYLCASSTPTSGRALLAYEQYFGPGTRLTVT.

The genes are TRBV5-4 and TRBJ2-7, with 9 bases lining up with TRBD2. CDR1 is SGHNT and CDR2 is YYREEE in the germline V gene (reference sequence). V lost 5 bases, J lost 0 bases, and 6 bases stayed unmatched. The CDR3 runs to 15 residues. The CDR3 region is CASSNPTSGSYEQYF. The CDR3 bases are TGTGCCAGCAGTAACCCGACTAGCGGCTCCTACGAGCAGTACTTC.

Worth noting for this clone: The same CDR3 is also encoded by other DNA sequences in this sample. The chain links TRBV19 to TRBJ2-7; D is possibly TRBD1 (6 bases). The CDR3 consists of 14 residues. In germline, CDR1 is LNHDA, CDR2 SQIVND (reference sequence). V was pared by 1 base and J by 2 bases, with 9 bases between. CDR3 amino acids: CASSIVAGAYEQYF. The CDR3 DNA reads TGTGCCAGTAGTATAGTGGCAGGGGCCTACGAGCAGTACTTC.

The chain has TRBV4-2 and TRBJ1-4; D perhaps matches TRBD1 (6 bases). This CDR3 spans 16 amino acids. Germline V gene sequence: CDR1 LGHNA, CDR2 YNFKEQ. Deletions cut 0 bases from V and 8 bases from J, with 16 bases between. The CDR3 nucleotides read TGTGCCAGCAGCCAAGAAGGGAACAGGGAGAGGGAAAAACTGTTTTTT. Its protein is CASSQEGNREREKLFF.

This sequence joins TRBV5-6 and TRBJ2-3; 9 positions match TRBD1. The V segment lost 0 bases and the J segment 3 bases; nucleotides outside the gene matches: 5. The CDR3 extends over 16 amino acids. From germline, CDR1 is SGHDT and CDR2 YYEEEE. The CDR3: CASSLDRGHSTDTQYF. CDR3 sequence (DNA): TGTGCCAGCAGCTTGGACAGGGGGCATAGTACAGATACGCAGTATTTT.

This chain connects TRBV9 to TRBJ1-4; possibly TRBD1 for D (6 bases). V was pared by 2 bases and J by 8 bases, with 19 bases between. Germline-derived CDR1 and CDR2 are SGDLS and YYNGEE. CDR3 length: 16 residues. Here the CDR3 DNA reads TGTGCCAGCAGCGTGGCCTCACAGGGTGCCTTCGAAAAACTGTTTTTT. Encoded protein: CASSVASQGAFEKLFF.

The chain is built from TRBV6-5 and TRBJ1-1, with 8 bases identical to TRBD1. V was clipped by 6 bases and J by 5 bases; unmatched bases: 5. Germline values: CDR1 MNHEY, CDR2 SVGAGI. The CDR3 consists of 13 residues. CDR3 amino acids: CASRGQEGTEAFF. In DNA form, the CDR3 reads TGTGCCAGCAGGGGACAGGAGGGGACTGAAGCTTTCTTT.

The chain carries TRBV2 and TRBJ1-5; 9 bases map to TRBD1. The CDR3 is 14 residues long. CDR1 and CDR2 (germline): SNHLY, FYNNEI. V trimming: 3 bases; J trimming: 9 bases; junction bases outside the gene matches: 6. This chain's CDR3 is CASSEYRGQAPQHF. The CDR3 DNA sequence: TGTGCCAGCAGTGAGTACAGGGGGCAAGCGCCCCAGCATTTT.

This clone was detected only once. The V call is TRBV5-1, the J call TRBJ2-7; the D gene is possibly TRBD1 (6 bases). Germline V gene sequence: CDR1 SGHRS, CDR2 YFSETQ. Trimming left V 2 bases short and J 3 bases short, with 15 bases between. This CDR3 contains 15 residues. This CDR3 is CASSFLAGVVYEQYF. DNA of the CDR3: TGCGCCAGCAGCTTTTTGGCAGGGGTCGTCTACGAGCAGTACTTC. The full variable domain, rest sourced from reference TRBV5-1 and TRBJ2-7, is KAGVTQTPRYLIKTRGQQVTLSCSPISGHRSVSWYQQTPGQGLQFLFEYFSETQRNKGNFPGRFSGRQFSNSRSEMNVSTLELGDSALYLCASSFLAGVVYEQYFGPGTRLTVT.

The chain employs TRBV2 and TRBJ1-2; D is perhaps TRBD1 (5 bases). In germline, CDR1 is SNHLY, CDR2 FYNNEI. The CDR3 has 11 amino acids. The V gene lost 4 bases and the J gene lost 8 bases, with 8 bases spanning the gap. Written as DNA, the CDR3 is TGTGCCAGCAGTGGGGGCGGAGGCTACACCTTC. This translates into CASSGGGGYTF.

The CDR3 DNA reads as TGCAGCGTTGAATCCGGGTCCCACGAGCAGTACTTC. Its protein product is CSVESGSHEQYF. The chain couples TRBV29-1 to TRBJ2-7; D ambiguous. Trimming shortened V by 2 bases and J by 5 bases, and 10 bases separated the two germline ends. The CDR3 contains 12 residues. The germline V gene encodes CDR1 SQVTM and CDR2 ANQGSEA.

The table lists this clone with a few counts. The chain is built from TRBV6-5 and TRBJ2-2; TRBD1 aligns across 11 bases. The CDR3 has 15 amino acids. CDR1 and CDR2 (germline): MNHEY, SVGAGI. J was trimmed by 3 bases and V by 5 bases; bases with no gene match: 2. The CDR3 region is CASSRDRGYTGELFF. The CDR3 DNA follows: TGTGCCAGCAGTCGGGACAGGGGGTACACCGGGGAGCTGTTTTTT.

The chain recombines TRBV9 with TRBJ2-1; TRBD2 aligns across 9 bases. Germline values: CDR1 SGDLS, CDR2 YYNGEE. V dropped 0 bases and J dropped 5; count of bases not matched to a gene: 6. This CDR3 spans 16 amino acids. The CDR3 loop reads CASSVDGGRGNNEQFF. The CDR3, as DNA: TGTGCCAGCAGCGTAGATGGCGGGAGGGGAAACAATGAGCAGTTCTTC.

The chain links TRBV6-5 to TRBJ1-4, with 7 bases lining up with TRBD1. The CDR3 contains 15 residues. V lost 6 bases to trimming and J lost 8 bases; unmatched junction nucleotides: 12. Per germline, CDR1 MNHEY and CDR2 SVGAGI. The CDR3 bases are TGTGCCAGCAGCGTCGAGACAGGGAGTCAAGAAAAACTGTTTTTT. Amino acids: CASSVETGSQEKLFF.

V usage is TRBV18 and J usage is TRBJ2-1; the D gene is possibly TRBD2 (5 bases). The ends were cut back, 2 bases at V and 7 bases at J, with 12 bases in the middle. Per the germline V gene, CDR1 is KGHSH and CDR2 is LQKENI. The CDR3 is 14 amino acids. CDR3 loop: CASSPVELGNEQFF. The CDR3, as DNA: TGTGCCAGCTCACCAGTGGAACTAGGAAATGAGCAGTTCTTC.

This clone was counted a single time. The V call is TRBV28, the J call TRBJ1-6; D might be TRBD1 (5 bases). Per germline, CDR1 MDHEN and CDR2 SYDVKM. Trimming took 6 bases from V and 15 from J, leaving 15 bases between them. There are 12 residues in the CDR3. In DNA form, the CDR3 reads TGTGCCAGCAGCAGCTCCCCCAGGGACCTCCACTTT. Protein sequence: CASSSSPRDLHF.

The V gene is TRBV3-1 (or the pseudogene TRBV3-2), the J gene TRBJ1-1; D not resolved. The CDR3 is made up of 12 amino acids. V shed 10 bases and J shed 7 bases, with 16 bases lying between them. CDR1 is LGHDT, CDR2 YNNKEL, per germline (reference sequence). Written as DNA, the CDR3 is TGTGCCACCCAGAGGGTAGGTGGTGAAGCTTTCTTT. Translated: CATQRVGGEAFF.

The rearrangement uses TRBV6-1 and TRBJ2-7; 10 bases are a match to TRBD1. In germline, CDR1 is MNHNS, CDR2 SASEGT. This CDR3 is 15 amino acids long. After removal of 2 bases from V and 2 bases from J, the junction contained 3 bases not matched to a gene. CDR3 loop: CASSERTGGAYEQYF. Here the CDR3 DNA reads TGTGCCAGCAGTGAACGGACAGGGGGGGCCTACGAGCAGTACTTC.

This clone occurred once. The chain carries TRBV6-6 and TRBJ2-4; tentative D call: TRBD1 (7 bases). The CDR3 covers 14 residues. Trimming shortened V by 0 bases and J by 9 bases, and 12 bases separated the two germline ends. Germline values: CDR1 MNHNY, CDR2 SVGAGI (reference sequence). The CDR3 loop is CASSYSGTAGIQYF. DNA for the CDR3: TGTGCCAGCAGTTACTCCGGGACAGCGGGCATTCAGTACTTC.

J is TRBJ1-4 and V is TRBV28; D uncertain. The CDR3 extends over 12 amino acids. With 7 bases removed from V and 5 bases from J, the gap between germline ends came to 8 bases. In germline, CDR1 is MDHEN, CDR2 SYDVKM. CDR3 DNA sequence: TGTGCCAGCACCGGACTGAATGAAAAACTGTTTTTT. Translating gives CASTGLNEKLFF.

This clone appeared once. The chain combines TRBV5-1 with TRBJ2-2; 11 bases are a match to TRBD1. Germline values: CDR1 SGHRS, CDR2 YFSETQ. J gave up 7 bases and V 4 bases, and 9 bases lay outside the gene matches. The CDR3 covers 16 residues. CDR3: CASSLGQGVGDGELFF. For the CDR3, the DNA is TGCGCCAGCAGCCTGGGACAGGGGGTCGGCGACGGGGAGCTGTTTTTT.

This rearrangement joins TRBV2 to TRBJ2-1; 10 bases agree with TRBD2. Germline CDR1 SNHLY, CDR2 FYNNEI. The J segment lost 3 bases and the V segment lost 6 bases, leaving 5 bases of the junction unmatched. The CDR3 length is 15 residues. CDR3 sequence (DNA): TGTGCCAGCAGCCTAGCGGGAGTTATCTACAATGAGCAGTTCTTC. It translates to CASSLAGVIYNEQFF.